The 32 T cell receptor beta chains below come from one sample, sequenced in a study of cytomegalovirus exposure and HLA in healthy donors. The PCR employed 60 Vbeta primers together with 13 Jbeta primers. Method: immunoSEQ multiplex PCR; TCRdb's copy keeps in-frame clones and lacks some. The data show around 120,000 clones, about three quarters seen once. The sample consisted of PBMCs. Receptors originate from a human donor in good health.

A few counts support this clone. The V call is TRBV29-1, the J call TRBJ1-1, with no clear D. CDR1 is SQVTM, CDR2 ANQGSEA, per germline. V was trimmed by 5 bases and J by 1 base, leaving 17 bases between them. The CDR3 is 15 amino acids. CDR3 in amino acids: CSVRPLGRTNTEAFF. CDR3 sequence (DNA): TGCAGCGTTAGGCCATTGGGGAGGACGAACACTGAAGCTTTCTTT.

This chain joins TRBV6-1 and TRBJ2-7, with TRBD2 as a possible D gene (6 bases). Trimming removed 1 base at V and 1 base at J, with 11 bases between. The CDR3 is made up of 15 amino acids. Germline V CDR1 and CDR2: MNHNS, SASEGT. CDR3 DNA: TGTGCCAGCAGTGAAGGGGGCGGGGAGTCCTACGAGCAGTACTTC. Amino acids: CASSEGGGESYEQYF.

The chain combines TRBV5-1 with TRBJ1-4, with a possible D match to TRBD1 (6 bases). Trimming left V 4 bases short and J 4 bases short, with 11 bases between. Germline CDR1 reads SGHRS; CDR2 reads YFSETQ. CDR3 length: 14 residues. The CDR3 DNA reads TGCGCCAGCAGCCAGGACAGTCATAATGAAAAACTGTTTTTT. Translation: CASSQDSHNEKLFF.

Worth noting for this clone: Other DNA sequences in the same sample also yield this CDR3. The rearrangement joins TRBV6-1 to TRBJ1-3; unclear D gene. The CDR3 has 12 amino acids. Germline CDR1 is MNHNS and CDR2 is SASEGT. With 2 bases removed from V and 4 bases from J, the gap between germline ends came to 3 bases. The CDR3 spells CASSESGNTIYF. CDR3 in DNA: TGTGCCAGCAGTGAATCGGGAAACACCATATATTTT.

The DNA for the CDR3 is TGCGCCAGCAGCTTGATTAGCGGGGGGTCCGGTGAGCAGTTCTTC. Translating it yields CASSLISGGSGEQFF. The chain employs TRBV5-1 and TRBJ2-1, with TRBD2 matching over 10 bases. The ends lost 1 base at V and 9 bases at J; junction bases unmatched: 7. The CDR3 contains 15 residues. The germline V gene encodes CDR1 SGHRS and CDR2 YFSETQ.

The rearrangement links TRBV6-1 to TRBJ1-2; 12 bases map to TRBD1. V was pared by 7 bases and J by 3 bases, with 6 bases of the junction left unmatched. Germline CDR1 reads MNHNS; CDR2 reads SASEGT. The CDR3 contains 15 residues. The CDR3 DNA reads TGTGCCAGCACCCGAGGGACAGGGGGCCACTATGGCTACACCTTC. This sequence encodes CASTRGTGGHYGYTF.

On this clone: Other DNA sequences in this sample translate to the same CDR3. The chain joins TRBV2 to TRBJ2-7; D is perhaps TRBD1 (6 bases). The germline gives CDR1 SNHLY, CDR2 FYNNEI. V lost 6 bases to trimming and J lost 1 base, with 10 bases between them. This CDR3 contains 13 residues. The CDR3 spells CASSLGHSYEQYF. The CDR3 region has the DNA TGTGCCAGCAGCCTGGGACATTCCTACGAGCAGTACTTC. Drawing the rest from reference TRBV2 and TRBJ2-7, the complete variable domain is EPEVTQTPSHQVTQMGQEVILRCVPISNHLYFYWYRQILGQKVEFLVSFYNNEISEKSEIFDDQFSVERPDGSNFTLKIRSTKLEDSAMYFCASSLGHSYEQYFGPGTRLTVT.

The genes are TRBV2 and TRBJ2-7, with 7 bases lining up with TRBD1. The ends lost 6 bases at V and 6 bases at J; junction bases unmatched: 8. The CDR3 has 13 amino acids. Germline values: CDR1 SNHLY, CDR2 FYNNEI. Written as DNA, the CDR3 is TGTGCCAGCAGCGCTGGGACAGTCGGCGAGCAGTACTTC. This translates into CASSAGTVGEQYF.

The genes are TRBV10-3 and TRBJ1-1, with D possibly TRBD1 on 5 matching bases. This CDR3 is 14 amino acids long. Trimming left V 6 bases short and J 1 base short, with 12 bases between. Germline loops: CDR1 ENHRY, CDR2 SYGVKD. The CDR3 protein is CAIRKKDTNTEAFF. In DNA, the CDR3 is TGTGCCATCAGGAAAAAGGACACGAACACTGAAGCTTTCTTT.

The chain recombines TRBV21-1 with TRBJ2-2; the table gives TRBD1 as D, unverified against the DNA. TRBV21-1 is annotated as a pseudogene. The CDR3 covers 17 residues. As DNA, the CDR3 is TGTGCCAGCAGCAAAGGGAACAGGTATACTAACACCGGGGAGCTGTTTTTT. Protein sequence: CASSKGNRYTNTGELFF.

The V and J genes are TRBV5-6 and TRBJ2-5, with D maybe TRBD1 (5 bases). The CDR3 consists of 17 residues. The V end was cut by 1 base, the J end by 2 bases, with 18 bases between. The germline CDR1 and CDR2 sequences are SGHDT and YYEEEE. The CDR3 DNA follows: TGTGCCAGCAGCTTGTTTCTTTGGGCGACAGTACAAGAGACCCAGTACTTC. Amino acids: CASSLFLWATVQETQYF.

The CDR3: CASSLTQGEGYTF. CDR3 DNA: TGTGCCAGCAGCTTAACACAGGGAGAGGGCTACACCTTC. The V and J genes are TRBV7-8 and TRBJ1-2, with D perhaps TRBD1 (6 bases). Germline assignment: CDR1 SGHVS and CDR2 FQNEAQ. Trimming shortened V by 2 bases and J by 8 bases, and 12 bases separated the two germline ends. CDR3 length: 13 residues.

This rearrangement joins TRBV4-2 to TRBJ2-3; 10 bases are shared with TRBD2. The CDR3 has 16 amino acids. The J segment lost 13 bases and the V segment lost 2 bases, leaving 15 bases of the junction unmatched. The germline gives CDR1 LGHNA, CDR2 YNFKEQ. The CDR3 region has the DNA TGTGCCAGCAGCCAAATAGCGGGGGGCCCAGCAGAGGGCAAGTATTTT. It translates to CASSQIAGGPAEGKYF.

The CDR3 region is CASSSRNTEAFF. CDR3 DNA: TGTGCCAGCAGCTCCAGAAACACTGAAGCTTTCTTT. The chain carries TRBV7-2 and TRBJ1-1, with no clear D. Germline loops: CDR1 SGHTA, CDR2 FQGNSA. The CDR3 consists of 12 residues. V was pared by 4 bases and J by 2 bases, with 5 bases between.

V is TRBV4-1 and J is TRBJ2-7; D unclear. This CDR3 region has 13 residues. Trimming stripped 1 base from V and 3 bases from J, with 7 bases between. Per the germline V gene, CDR1 is MGHRA and CDR2 is YSYEKL. The CDR3 DNA follows: TGCGCCAGCAGCCAAGCCTTAAACTACGAGCAGTACTTC. Translated: CASSQALNYEQYF.

This rearrangement joins TRBV6-1 to TRBJ1-3, with D possibly being TRBD1 (6 bases). V was shortened by 6 bases and J by 1 base, with 13 bases between the two germline ends. Germline CDR1 and CDR2: MNHNS and SASEGT. The CDR3 has 15 residues. The CDR3 coding sequence is TGTGCCAGCAGAAACAGGGACATTTCTGGAAACACCATATATTTT. Its protein product is CASRNRDISGNTIYF.

The chain couples TRBV19 to TRBJ1-1; D is ambiguous. The CDR3 loop spans 14 amino acids. The V gene lost 6 bases and the J gene lost 7 bases, with 18 bases spanning the gap. Germline CDR1 LNHDA, CDR2 SQIVND (reference sequence). DNA for the CDR3: TGTGCCAGTAGAGAGGGTGGGCCCGATGGTGAAGCTTTCTTT. It specifies CASREGGPDGEAFF. Full variable domain (missing parts from reference TRBV19 and TRBJ1-1): DGGITQSPKYLFRKEGQNVTLSCEQNLNHDAMYWYRQDPGQGLRLIYYSQIVNDFQKGDIAEGYSVSREKKESFPLTVTSAQKNPTAFYLCASREGGPDGEAFFGQGTRLTVV.

The gene calls are TRBV4-1 and TRBJ2-3; 9 bases line up with TRBD2. This CDR3 comprises 15 residues. CDR1 and CDR2 from the germline V gene are MGHRA and YSYEKL. Trimming cost V 1 base and J 4 bases; bases outside gene matches: 3. The CDR3 DNA is TGCGCCAGCAGCCAAGGGGGACTAGCTTCAGATACGCAGTATTTT. Its translation is CASSQGGLASDTQYF.

The chain combines TRBV2 with TRBJ2-7, with TRBD1 matching over 7 bases. V shed 10 bases, J shed 0 bases, and the junction held 12 bases outside the gene matches. The CDR3 spans 15 residues. The germline CDR1 and CDR2 sequences are SNHLY and FYNNEI. CDR3 in amino acids: CATSQYRGSSYEQYF. The CDR3 DNA is TGTGCCACCTCTCAGTACAGGGGATCCTCCTACGAGCAGTACTTC.

V and J are TRBV7-9 and TRBJ1-4, with 8 bases matching TRBD1. V lost 3 bases, J lost 3 bases, and 15 bases stayed unmatched. This CDR3 has 19 residues. The germline V gene encodes CDR1 SEHNR and CDR2 FQNEAQ (reference sequence). The CDR3 DNA sequence: TGTGCCAGCAGCTTTGATAGGTCAGGGGGCGATGATGCTAATGAAAAACTGTTTTTT. It yields the protein CASSFDRSGGDDANEKLFF.

The gene calls are TRBV6-1 and TRBJ1-5, with D unresolved. Trimming left V 4 bases short and J 0 bases short, with 10 bases between. Per the germline V gene, CDR1 is MNHNS and CDR2 is SASEGT. This CDR3 has 15 amino acids. The CDR3 loop is CASSGQRFSNQPQHF. CDR3 nucleotide sequence: TGTGCCAGCAGTGGCCAGAGGTTTAGCAATCAGCCCCAGCATTTT.

The gene calls are TRBV10-2 and TRBJ2-2; the match to TRBD1 covers 10 bases. Germline CDR1 and CDR2: WSHSY and SAAADI. The junction had 15 bases not matched to a gene; V was cut back by 6 bases and J by 5 bases. The CDR3 loop spans 18 amino acids. The CDR3 here is CASRASLATGGHTGELFF. The CDR3 nucleotides are TGCGCCAGCAGGGCGAGTCTTGCGACAGGGGGCCATACCGGGGAGCTGTTTTTT.

This chain uses TRBV4-1 with TRBJ1-2; 8 bases map to TRBD1. The CDR3 spans 15 residues. Looked up from germline, CDR1 is MGHRA and CDR2 is YSYEKL. J lost 14 bases, V lost 4 bases, and 18 bases had no gene match. This CDR3 is CASSRDAGQAFLGTF. The DNA of the CDR3 is TGCGCCAGCAGCCGAGACGCGGGACAGGCCTTCTTAGGGACCTTC.

The chain carries TRBV6-5 and TRBJ1-2; TRBD1 matches 8 bases. The germline V gene encodes CDR1 MNHEY and CDR2 SVGAGI. J lost 5 bases, V lost 4 bases, and 3 bases had no gene match. The CDR3 loop spans 13 amino acids. The CDR3 DNA follows: TGTGCCAGCAGTTCGACAGGGGAGTATGGCTACACCTTC. It translates to CASSSTGEYGYTF.

The CDR3 sequence: CASSLDRAGGFNEQFF. CDR3 bases: TGTGCCAGCAGCTTAGATCGAGCGGGGGGCTTCAATGAGCAGTTCTTC. The chain combines TRBV7-7 with TRBJ2-1, with 9 bases that match TRBD2. V trimming: 1 base; J trimming: 6 bases; junction bases outside the gene matches: 7. The CDR3 spans 16 residues. Germline V gene sequence: CDR1 SSHAT, CDR2 FNYEAQ (reference sequence).

The chain links TRBV4-3 to TRBJ1-6, with D possibly TRBD1 on 5 matching bases. The CDR3 runs 15 residues. V lost 1 base, J lost 5 bases, and 9 bases lay in between. Germline V gene sequence: CDR1 LGHNA, CDR2 YSLEER. CDR3 nucleotides: TGCGCCAGCAGCCAAGGGACGGGGGATAATTCACCCCTCCACTTT. This sequence encodes CASSQGTGDNSPLHF.

In its sample, this clone was seen once. The chain carries TRBV4-2 and TRBJ1-6; D remains unclear. Looked up from germline, CDR1 is LGHNA and CDR2 is YNFKEQ. The length of the CDR3 is 13 residues. V was trimmed by 1 base and J by 8 bases, leaving 6 bases between them. The CDR3 bases are TGTGCCAGCAGCCAAGTGGCGGATTCACCCCTCCACTTT. Protein product: CASSQVADSPLHF.

The genes are TRBV28 and TRBJ2-5; 7 nucleotides line up with TRBD2. The CDR3 has 17 residues. The trim removed 3 bases at V and 5 bases at J, leaving 15 bases unmatched. CDR1 is MDHEN and CDR2 is SYDVKM in the germline V gene. The CDR3 reads CASSFSERLAVAETQYF. The CDR3 DNA follows: TGTGCCAGCAGTTTCTCCGAGAGGCTAGCGGTTGCGGAGACCCAGTACTTC.

The chain is built from TRBV6-4 and TRBJ2-3, with 11 bases fitting TRBD2. J gave up 3 bases and V 6 bases, and 8 bases lay outside the gene matches. The CDR3 loop spans 16 amino acids. The V gene's germline CDR1 is MRHNA and CDR2 SNTAGT. This chain's CDR3 is CASSSRLAGSTDTQYF. The CDR3 DNA is TGTGCCAGCAGCTCCCGACTAGCGGGGTCAACAGATACGCAGTATTTT.

The rearrangement links TRBV7-9 to TRBJ2-7, with D perhaps matching TRBD2 (6 bases). The CDR3 extends over 13 amino acids. Trimming pared 8 bases from V and 6 bases from J, leaving 17 bases between. Germline CDR1 SEHNR, CDR2 FQNEAQ (reference sequence). The CDR3 coding sequence is TGTGCCAGCCGAACACTGGAGGGCGTCGAGCAGTACTTC. It is translated as CASRTLEGVEQYF.

The gene calls are TRBV4-1 and TRBJ2-1; TRBD2 matches at 8 bases. Trimming at V came to 3 bases and at J to 5 bases, leaving 12 bases not matched to a gene. The CDR3 runs to 17 residues. CDR1 is MGHRA, CDR2 YSYEKL, per germline. CDR3 sequence: CASSHPSRTSFDNEQFF. The CDR3 nucleotides are TGCGCCAGCAGCCACCCATCGAGGACTAGCTTCGACAATGAGCAGTTCTTC.

This clone was recorded a few times. The chain uses TRBV7-2 and TRBJ1-1, with unresolved D. The CDR3 is made up of 11 amino acids. Germline assignment: CDR1 SGHTA and CDR2 FQGNSA. With 5 bases removed from V and 1 base from J, the gap between germline ends came to 2 bases. The CDR3 coding sequence is TGTGCCAGCAGCCGGAACACTGAAGCTTTCTTT. It translates to CASSRNTEAFF.